This T cell receptor (beta chain) was observed in a study of glioma-infiltrating T cells after dendritic cell vaccination. Clones were sequenced by immunoSEQ multiplex PCR, and TCRdb holds only the in-frame ones, with some missing. This sample yields 90,000 to 140,000 clones, of which roughly 90% are seen a single time; approximately 2.7% belongs to the top ten. Per germline, CDR1 WNHNN and CDR2 SYGVQD (reference sequence). CDR3 length equals 17 residues. Trimming left V 7 bases short and J 2 bases short, with 23 bases between. General study findings and limits: Higher TCR clonality did not directly relate to longer survival. Few patients contributed both blood and tumor specimens. Patients with more pretreatment TILs had longer time to progression and survival.

Concerning this clone: Its specificity is not known.

Time point specified: after dendritic cell vaccination, including at tumor progression/relapse. None of the glioblastoma patients had an isocitrate dehydrogenase mutation. The J gene is TRBJ2-5, the V gene TRBV10-1, with D perhaps matching TRBD1 (5 bases). The material was blood, obtained after dendritic cell vaccination. The receptor comes from a human donor with glioblastoma. In nucleotides, the CDR3 is TGCGCCAGCACAGACAGAAAGCGTCGAAGATTTCAAGAGACCCAGTACTTC. Residues: CASTDRKRRRFQETQYF.